The 24 T cell receptor beta chains below come from one sample, sequenced in a study of PD-1 blockade in mismatch repair-deficient tumors. Time point specified: 10-day in vitro stimulation with candidate neoantigen peptide 7. The repertoire was sequenced with immunoSEQ multiplex PCR; TCRdb's copy has only in-frame clones and lacks some. The sample contains some 10,000 clones, over 70% of which appear only once. Their cognate antigens are unknown. Material: cells cultured in vitro, obtained from a patient treated with pembrolizumab. These receptors came from an adult with mismatch repair-deficient cancer.

J is TRBJ2-1 and V is TRBV28; 10 bases line up with TRBD2. Losses at the gene ends were 6 bases for V and 8 bases for J; bases not matched to a gene: 16. Per the germline V gene, CDR1 is MDHEN and CDR2 is SYDVKM. The CDR3 length is 17 residues. The CDR3: CASRNIVSGRLQDEQFF. For the CDR3, the DNA is TGTGCCAGCAGGAATATCGTTAGCGGGAGGCTACAGGATGAGCAGTTCTTC.

This clone was seen more than once but under ten times. The V call is TRBV11-3, the J call TRBJ2-5, with TRBD2 as a possible D gene (6 bases). Trimming cost V 1 base and J 4 bases, with 16 bases left between them. The CDR3 covers 16 residues. Germline CDR1 and CDR2: SGHNT and YENEEA. CDR3 coding DNA: TGTGCCAGCAGCTTAGGCCGGGAGATTTGGGGAGAGACCCAGTACTTC. It yields the protein CASSLGREIWGETQYF. Filled out from reference TRBV11-3 and TRBJ2-5, the complete variable domain reads EAGVVQSPRYKIIEKKQPVAFWCNPISGHNTLYWYLQNLGQGPELLIRYENEEAVDDSQLPKDRFSAERLKGVDSTLKIQPAELGDSAVYLCASSLGREIWGETQYFGPGTRLLVL.

The V and J genes are TRBV28 and TRBJ2-7; no firm D call. V lost 2 bases to trimming and J lost 6 bases, with 11 bases between them. The germline V gene encodes CDR1 MDHEN and CDR2 SYDVKM. The CDR3 has 13 amino acids. The CDR3 sequence is CASSLPPPSEQYF. CDR3 DNA sequence: TGTGCCAGCAGTTTACCCCCCCCATCCGAGCAGTACTTC.

This chain joins TRBV7-3 and TRBJ2-6, with D tentatively TRBD1 (6 bases). The germline V gene has CDR1 SGHTA and CDR2 FQGTGA. The V end was cut by 6 bases, the J end by 2 bases, with 11 bases between. The CDR3 loop spans 15 amino acids. The CDR3 DNA follows: TGTGCCAGCAGATACTCAGGGGCTGGGGCCAACGTCCTGACTTTC. It is translated as CASRYSGAGANVLTF.

This clone was detected only once. CDR3 in amino acids: CASSSLLNYGYTF. The CDR3 DNA sequence: TGTGCCAGCAGCTCCCTTCTGAACTATGGCTACACCTTC. The chain has TRBV5-8 and TRBJ1-2; D uncertain. Trimming took 3 bases from V and 2 from J, leaving 8 bases between them. This CDR3 has 13 amino acids. Germline CDR1 reads SGHTS; CDR2 reads YDEGEE.

V usage is TRBV7-8 and J usage is TRBJ2-7; 12 bases agree with TRBD2. CDR1 is SGHVS, CDR2 FQNEAQ, per germline. The trim removed 5 bases at V and 1 base at J, leaving 6 bases unmatched. CDR3 length equals 16 residues. The CDR3 reads CASSPRTSGTSYEQYF. The CDR3 coding sequence is TGTGCCAGCAGCCCGAGGACTAGCGGGACATCCTACGAGCAGTACTTC.

CDR3 region: CASSEFETSGRGDTQYF. The CDR3 DNA follows: TGTGCCAGCAGTGAATTCGAGACTAGCGGGAGGGGAGATACGCAGTATTTT. The chain couples TRBV25-1 to TRBJ2-3; TRBD2 matches at 14 bases. V dropped 1 base and J dropped 5; count of bases not matched to a gene: 5. The germline gives CDR1 MGHDK, CDR2 SYGVNS. The CDR3 consists of 17 residues.

The J gene is TRBJ2-3, the V gene TRBV5-1, with D maybe TRBD1 (5 bases). CDR3 length: 16 amino acids. Trimming pared 2 bases from V and 0 bases from J, leaving 13 bases between. Germline V gives CDR1 SGHRS, CDR2 YFSETQ. This CDR3 reads CASSFRRVSSTDTQYF. The CDR3 DNA reads as TGCGCCAGCAGCTTTCGCAGGGTGTCTAGCACAGATACGCAGTATTTT.

This chain connects TRBV14 to TRBJ1-6, with 9 bases that match TRBD1. The trim removed 2 bases at V and 8 bases at J, leaving 13 bases unmatched. Looked up from germline, CDR1 is SGHDN and CDR2 is FVKESK. The CDR3 is 18 residues long. CDR3 region: CASSQSIQEGQGHSPLHF. Written as DNA, the CDR3 is TGTGCCAGCAGCCAAAGTATCCAGGAGGGACAGGGCCATTCACCCCTCCACTTT.

Here the CDR3 DNA reads TGTGCCAGCAGCGTAGGGTACAGCTCCTACGAGCAGTACTTC. Protein: CASSVGYSSYEQYF. V usage is TRBV9 and J usage is TRBJ2-7; D uncertain. Germline CDR1 reads SGDLS; CDR2 reads YYNGEE. CDR3 size: 14 residues. Deletions cut 0 bases from V and 0 bases from J, with 7 bases between.

This clone was observed a handful of times. The chain carries TRBV5-6 and TRBJ2-1; D is unclear. From germline, CDR1 is SGHDT and CDR2 YYEEEE. V gave up 0 bases and J gave up 1 base, with 8 bases separating them. The CDR3 spans 15 residues. Written as DNA, the CDR3 is TGTGCCAGCAGCTTGGAAGTCAGATCCTACAATGAGCAGTTCTTC. Residues: CASSLEVRSYNEQFF.

This clone was recorded once. The chain links TRBV4-1 to TRBJ2-1; D is possibly TRBD1 (6 bases). This CDR3 contains 16 residues. Germline CDR1 MGHRA, CDR2 YSYEKL. V was trimmed by 0 bases and J by 4 bases, leaving 13 bases between them. The CDR3 region is CASSQDFRTVYNEQFF. For the CDR3, the DNA is TGCGCCAGCAGCCAAGATTTCCGGACAGTATACAATGAGCAGTTCTTC.

J is TRBJ2-3 and V is TRBV5-6; D is unresolved. V lost 1 base to trimming and J lost 6 bases, with 3 bases between them. Per germline, CDR1 SGHDT and CDR2 YYEEEE. The CDR3 totals 11 residues. This CDR3 reads CASSLRDTQYF. DNA for the CDR3: TGTGCCAGCAGCTTGAGGGATACGCAGTATTTT.

This chain links TRBV7-9 with TRBJ2-5, with 9 bases aligning to TRBD2. In germline, CDR1 is SEHNR, CDR2 FQNEAQ (reference sequence). J lost 4 bases, V lost 8 bases, and 5 bases had no gene match. The CDR3 runs 13 residues. The CDR3 region is CASGLAGLETQYF. The CDR3 region has the DNA TGTGCCAGCGGGCTAGCGGGACTAGAGACCCAGTACTTC. Looking up the rest from reference TRBV7-9 and TRBJ2-5 gives the full variable domain: DTGVSQNPRHKITKRGQNVTFRCDPISEHNRLYWYRQTLGQGPEFLTYFQNEAQLEKSRLLSDRFSAERPKGSFSTLEIQRTEQGDSAMYLCASGLAGLETQYFGPGTRLLVL.

This clone appeared a single time. This chain connects TRBV5-1 to TRBJ2-3, with 7 bases lining up with TRBD1. The CDR3 has 14 amino acids. CDR1 and CDR2 (germline): SGHRS, YFSETQ. Losses at the gene ends were 2 bases for V and 1 base for J; bases not matched to a gene: 1. In nucleotides, the CDR3 is TGCGCCAGCAGCTTCACAGGGGGCACAGATACGCAGTATTTT. Translating it yields CASSFTGGTDTQYF.

This clone was recorded only once. This chain links TRBV9 with TRBJ2-2; TRBD2 aligns across 11 bases. The germline CDR1 and CDR2 sequences are SGDLS and YYNGEE. The length of the CDR3 is 16 residues. V lost 4 bases, J lost 1 base, and 3 bases stayed unmatched. CDR3 DNA sequence: TGTGCCAGCAGCCGAGGGACTAGCGGGAACACCGGGGAGCTGTTTTTT. Amino acids: CASSRGTSGNTGELFF.

This chain links TRBV28 with TRBJ1-5; a weak D match, TRBD1 (5 bases). V was cut by 8 bases and J by 1 base, with 12 bases left in between. This CDR3 is 14 amino acids long. Germline assignment: CDR1 MDHEN and CDR2 SYDVKM. In DNA form, the CDR3 reads TGTGCCAGCGCGCAGGGAGGGAGCAATCAGCCCCAGCATTTT. Amino acid sequence: CASAQGGSNQPQHF.

On this clone: A read error may produce the germline difference seen at one junction end. The V call is TRBV5-1, the J call TRBJ1-1; 10 nucleotides line up with TRBD1. The germline V gene has CDR1 SGHRS and CDR2 YFSETQ. This CDR3 has 17 amino acids. The CDR3: CASSLSPDRGPNAEAFF. In DNA form, the CDR3 reads TGCGCCAGCAGCCTATCCCCAGACAGGGGGCCGAACGCTGAAGCTTTCTTT.

The genes are TRBV21-1 and TRBJ1-2. TRBV21-1 is a recognized pseudogene. This CDR3 is built from 15 residues. As DNA, the CDR3 is TGTGCCAGCAACATATCTATACGGGGAACCTATGGCTACACCTTC. It codes for CASNISIRGTYGYTF.

Written as DNA, the CDR3 is TGTGCCTGGCTACCCCGTCTTGTGTCTGGGGCGAACACCGGGGAGCTGTTTTTT. It specifies CAWLPRLVSGANTGELFF. The chain links TRBV30 to TRBJ2-2; D ambiguous. This CDR3 has 18 residues. The germline V gene has CDR1 GTSNPN and CDR2 SVGIG (reference sequence). Trimming shortened V by 5 bases and J by 0 bases, and 22 bases separated the two germline ends.

The rearrangement links TRBV7-9 to TRBJ1-2; 11 positions match TRBD1. Trimming at V came to 1 base and at J to 7 bases, leaving 14 bases not matched to a gene. Germline V gene data show CDR1 as SEHNR and CDR2 as FQNEAQ (reference sequence). CDR3 length equals 18 residues. The CDR3 nucleotides read TGTGCCAGCAGCTTAGGGTCCAGGACAGGGGGCTATCGAGGTGGCTACACCTTC. It translates to CASSLGSRTGGYRGGYTF.

V and J are TRBV7-7 and TRBJ2-5; D remains ambiguous. V was cut by 3 bases and J by 1 base, with 6 bases left in between. CDR1 is SSHAT, CDR2 FNYEAQ, per germline (reference sequence). This CDR3 has 13 amino acids. The CDR3 bases are TGTGCCAGCAGCTTTCAGTTCCAAGAGACCCAGTACTTC. Protein sequence: CASSFQFQETQYF.

The CDR3 coding sequence is TGTGCCAGCAGGGTAGCGTCCCTAGGAACTGAAGCTTTCTTT. It is translated as CASRVASLGTEAFF. V and J are TRBV6-1 and TRBJ1-1; D is ambiguous. CDR3 length: 14 amino acids. Germline-derived CDR1 and CDR2 are MNHNS and SASEGT. Trimming pared 6 bases from V and 5 bases from J, leaving 16 bases between.

This CDR3 is CASSMTGDNEQFF. The CDR3 nucleotides read TGTGCCAGCAGCATGACAGGGGACAATGAGCAGTTCTTC. The rearrangement joins TRBV5-4 to TRBJ2-1; TRBD1 matches 8 bases. The germline V gene encodes CDR1 SGHNT and CDR2 YYREEE (reference sequence). The CDR3 extends over 13 amino acids. Trimming took 4 bases from V and 5 from J; bases not matched to a gene: 2.